The 10 T cell receptor beta chains listed next were all sequenced from one sample in a study of cytomegalovirus exposure and HLA in healthy donors. A multiplex PCR was run with 60 Vbeta primers and 13 Jbeta primers. Measured with immunoSEQ multiplex PCR; TCRdb has only the in-frame clones, and not every one. The sample yields approximately 200,000 clones, about 69% seen once. Sequencing was carried out using PBMCs. These receptors were obtained from a man aged 25 to 40 in good health and CMV-seropositive.

V gene TRBV7-3 combines with J gene TRBJ1-3, with 8 bases matching TRBD1. The CDR3 runs 14 residues. The V gene's germline CDR1 is SGHTA and CDR2 FQGTGA. The V segment lost 4 bases and the J segment 2 bases; nucleotides outside the gene matches: 1. CDR3 sequence: CASSSTGAGNTIYF. The CDR3 DNA is TGTGCCAGCAGCTCGACAGGGGCTGGAAACACCATATATTTT.

The V call is TRBV7-8, the J call TRBJ2-3; 8 bases agree with TRBD2. With V trimmed by 5 bases and J by 4 bases, 8 bases remained unmatched. The germline gives CDR1 SGHVS, CDR2 FQNEAQ. The CDR3 sequence is 15 residues long. The CDR3 reads CASSPSGGDADTQYF. CDR3 DNA: TGTGCCAGCAGCCCTTCGGGGGGGGATGCAGATACGCAGTATTTT.

The chain joins TRBV2 to TRBJ2-5; TRBD2 matches 9 bases. Germline CDR1 is SNHLY and CDR2 is FYNNEI. The CDR3 is 14 residues long. V lost 4 bases to trimming and J lost 2 bases; unmatched junction nucleotides: 2. Written as DNA, the CDR3 is TGTGCCAGCAGTGGGAGCGGGGGGCAAGAGACCCAGTACTTC. Its protein product is CASSGSGGQETQYF.

This clone came up once. Compared with germline, one end of the junction differs, possibly owing to a read error. J is TRBJ1-2 and V is TRBV7-9, with D unclear. CDR1 SEHNR and CDR2 FQNEAQ come from the germline V gene (reference sequence). The CDR3 consists of 12 residues. CDR3 in amino acids: CSSSLVTDGYTF. As DNA, the CDR3 is TGTTCCAGCAGCTTGGTCACGGATGGCTACACCTTC.

The chain has TRBV30 and TRBJ2-5, with D maybe TRBD2 (5 bases). Germline assignment: CDR1 GTSNPN and CDR2 SVGIG (reference sequence). The CDR3 loop spans 14 amino acids. Trimming stripped 0 bases from V and 5 bases from J, with 13 bases between. CDR3 coding DNA: TGTGCCTGGAGTGTAGGCCTTAGCGCGGAGACCCAGTACTTC. Amino acids: CAWSVGLSAETQYF.

The rearrangement links TRBV27 to TRBJ2-7; D gene unclear. This CDR3 is 11 amino acids long. The germline CDR1 and CDR2 sequences are MNHEY and SMNVEV (reference sequence). Trimming stripped 5 bases from V and 7 bases from J, with 9 bases between. The CDR3 sequence is CASSAFGEQYF. CDR3 bases: TGTGCCAGCAGTGCCTTCGGGGAGCAGTACTTC.

This clone was counted once. The chain combines TRBV11-3 with TRBJ2-2; D gene unclear. V lost 5 bases and J lost 5, with 15 bases in between. This CDR3 spans 15 amino acids. CDR1 and CDR2 from the germline V gene are SGHNT and YENEEA. CDR3 nucleotide sequence: TGTGCCAGCAGCCTTCCCCTACCCGGGACCGGGGAGCTGTTTTTT. This translates into CASSLPLPGTGELFF.

This clone has only a few counts. The chain has TRBV7-2 and TRBJ2-5; 10 bases are shared with TRBD2. Judging by the DNA end, TRBJ2-7 fits better; the J call may be wrong. This CDR3 is 16 amino acids long. CDR1 is SGHTA, CDR2 FQGNSA, per germline. CDR3 sequence: CASSRLIAGGTYEQYF. In DNA, the CDR3 is TGTGCCAGCAGCCGGTTGATAGCGGGGGGCACCTACGAGCAGTACTTC.

The chain employs TRBV29-1 and TRBJ2-5; 10 bases line up with TRBD1. The CDR3 spans 11 residues. Germline CDR1 reads SQVTM; CDR2 reads ANQGSEA. The V gene end was trimmed by 7 bases and the J gene end by 11 bases; junction bases not matched to a gene: 7. The CDR3 protein is CSGQGAGEQYF. CDR3 DNA sequence: TGCAGCGGACAGGGGGCGGGGGAGCAGTACTTC.

This chain uses TRBV5-4 with TRBJ1-3, with TRBD1 matching over 11 bases. This CDR3 spans 17 amino acids. Losses at the gene ends were 5 bases for V and 4 bases for J; bases not matched to a gene: 11. Germline CDR1 SGHNT, CDR2 YYREEE (reference sequence). CDR3 in amino acids: CASSLSIGQGAGNTIYF. The CDR3, as DNA: TGTGCCAGCAGTCTGAGTATTGGACAGGGGGCCGGAAACACCATATATTTT.